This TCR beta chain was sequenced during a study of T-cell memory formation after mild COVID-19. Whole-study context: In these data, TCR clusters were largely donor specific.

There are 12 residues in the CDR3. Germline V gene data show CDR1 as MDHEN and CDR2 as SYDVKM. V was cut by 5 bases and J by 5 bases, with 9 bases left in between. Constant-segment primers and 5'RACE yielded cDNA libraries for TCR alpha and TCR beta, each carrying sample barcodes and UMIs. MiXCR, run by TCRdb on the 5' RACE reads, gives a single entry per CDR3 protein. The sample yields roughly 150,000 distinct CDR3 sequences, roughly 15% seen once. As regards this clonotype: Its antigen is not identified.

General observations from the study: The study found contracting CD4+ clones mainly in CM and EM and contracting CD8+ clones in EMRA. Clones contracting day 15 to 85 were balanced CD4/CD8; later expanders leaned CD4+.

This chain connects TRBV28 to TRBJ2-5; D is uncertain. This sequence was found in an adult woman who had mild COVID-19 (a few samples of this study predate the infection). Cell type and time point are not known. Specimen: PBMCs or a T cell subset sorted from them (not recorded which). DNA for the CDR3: TGTGCCAGCAGTATTGGACGGGAGACCCAGTACTTC. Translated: CASSIGRETQYF.